One sample yielded the 10 T cell receptor beta chains listed below, sequenced in a study of blood T cells in healthy people across ages. PCR was performed a second time for 7 to 11 cycles using a sample-barcoded 5' primer and a J-beta primer mix. TCRdb redid the calling of the 5' RACE reads with MiXCR, one entry per CDR3 protein. The sample contains 780,000 or so distinct CDR3 sequences, 25% of which appear only once. These same records also appear under a second study, on T cells of mothers and their children.

Sequenced sample: blood. These receptors all stem from a boy younger than 18 in good health.

The chain couples TRBV29-1 to TRBJ2-5; D is ambiguous. V lost 8 bases to trimming and J lost 1 base, with 11 bases between them. Germline CDR1 reads SQVTM; CDR2 reads ANQGSEA. The CDR3 runs to 12 residues. The CDR3 loop reads CSPVGLQETQYF. The DNA for the CDR3 is TGCAGCCCCGTTGGGCTCCAAGAGACCCAGTACTTC.

This clonotype was observed a few times. The V gene is TRBV15, the J gene TRBJ2-1; D not resolved. Per germline, CDR1 LNHNV and CDR2 YYDKDF (reference sequence). V was pared by 0 bases and J by 3 bases, with 9 bases between. CDR3 length: 15 residues. The CDR3 bases are TGTGCCACCAGCAGAGATAATGGGAACTACAATGAGCAGTTCTTC. This encodes CATSRDNGNYNEQFF.

The J gene is TRBJ2-3, the V gene TRBV5-5; possible D gene TRBD2, 5 bases. Looked up from germline, CDR1 is SGHKS and CDR2 is YYEKEE (reference sequence). Trimming cost V 2 bases and J 2 bases, with 12 bases left between them. CDR3 length equals 15 residues. The CDR3 is CASSFPSGDTDTQYF. DNA of the CDR3: TGTGCCAGCAGCTTTCCCAGCGGAGACACAGATACGCAGTATTTT.

The gene calls are TRBV9 and TRBJ2-1; 7 bases match TRBD1. CDR3 size: 16 residues. CDR1 is SGDLS, CDR2 YYNGEE, per germline. After removal of 0 bases from V and 3 bases from J, the junction contained 6 bases not matched to a gene. CDR3 sequence (DNA): TGTGCCAGCAGCGTAGGAACAGGGGTTCGCTACAATGAGCAGTTCTTC. Its translation: CASSVGTGVRYNEQFF.

This rearrangement joins TRBV6-5 to TRBJ2-7; no clear D gene. The CDR3 consists of 13 residues. Germline CDR1 MNHEY, CDR2 SVGAGI. The ends were cut back, 3 bases at V and 0 bases at J, with 6 bases in the middle. The CDR3 coding sequence is TGTGCCAGCAGTTATGACGCCTCCTACGAGCAGTACTTC. Its translation is CASSYDASYEQYF.

This clonotype was seen more than once but under ten times. The chain carries TRBV20-1 and TRBJ1-6, with 9 bases fitting TRBD1. Germline CDR1 is DFQATT and CDR2 is SNEGSKA (reference sequence). V shed 5 bases and J 7 bases; nucleotides not matched to a gene: 3. The CDR3 is 13 residues long. The CDR3 DNA sequence: TGCAGTGCTCCCGGGACAGGGAATTCACCCCTCCACTTT. Its translation is CSAPGTGNSPLHF.

The chain is built from TRBV10-3 and TRBJ2-3; 12 nucleotides line up with TRBD2. J lost 3 bases, V lost 6 bases, and 4 bases had no gene match. Germline CDR1 is ENHRY and CDR2 is SYGVKD. This CDR3 has 15 amino acids. The CDR3 coding sequence is TGTGCCATCAGCAGACTAGCGGGAGAGACAGATACGCAGTATTTT. This sequence encodes CAISRLAGETDTQYF.

This chain connects TRBV4-3 to TRBJ2-7; D gene uncertain. The germline CDR1 and CDR2 sequences are LGHNA and YSLEER. The CDR3 covers 15 residues. The ends were cut back, 0 bases at V and 3 bases at J, with 12 bases in the middle. The CDR3 nucleotides are TGCGCCAGCAGCCAAGATCGAGGCGCACTCTACGAGCAGTACTTC. It codes for CASSQDRGALYEQYF.

The genes are TRBV7-2 and TRBJ2-3, with TRBD2 matching over 8 bases. V lost 1 base to trimming and J lost 4 bases; unmatched junction nucleotides: 7. The CDR3 sequence is 16 residues long. CDR1 SGHTA and CDR2 FQGNSA come from the germline V gene. DNA of the CDR3: TGTGCCAGCAGCTTAGGATCGGGGGGGAGGTCAGATACGCAGTATTTT. As protein: CASSLGSGGRSDTQYF.

Of note for this clonotype: Since the CDR3 does not end with the conserved phenylalanine or tryptophan, this likely comes from a read error. This sequence joins TRBV4-1 and TRBJ2-5; no firm D call. Germline lookup yields CDR1 MGHRA and CDR2 YSYEKL. The V end lost 0 bases, the J end lost 4 bases, and 6 bases lay between the germline ends. This CDR3 comprises 13 residues. CDR3: CASSQDSPETQYS. The CDR3 DNA follows: TGCGCCAGCAGCCAAGATTCCCCAGAGACCCAGTACTCC.